The present TCR beta chain was sequenced within a study of T cell responses to AZD1222 COVID-19 vaccine. Across the whole study: Pooling of second doses given at about 4 or about 12 weeks was done.

Study-wide results and limits: Within unmutated variant regions lay the reported targets of nearly half of spike-specific TCRs.

This CDR3 region has 13 residues. Looked up from germline, CDR1 is SGHTA and CDR2 is FQGNSA. V shed 8 bases and J 7 bases; nucleotides not matched to a gene: 8. This clone was found once. Its specificity is not known. TCRdb's table, derived via immunoSEQ multiplex PCR, lists solely in-frame clones and lacks some. The sample has some 110,000 clones, 88% seen once. The TCR comes from an adult in good health. This specimen consisted of peripheral blood, obtained on day 0 of AZD1222 vaccination. The chain links TRBV7-2 to TRBJ1-5; 7 bases are a match to TRBD1. The CDR3 region is CASEDRVGQPQHF. The CDR3 DNA follows: TGTGCCAGCGAAGACAGGGTAGGGCAGCCCCAGCATTTT.